Shown below are 15 T cell receptor beta chains from a single sample sequenced in a study of T cell responses to AZD1222 COVID-19 vaccine. Generated by immunoSEQ multiplex PCR, the TCRdb table keeps only in-frame clones and is missing some. Of roughly 93,000 clones listed, over 85% are singletons. The sample here was peripheral blood, taken 28 days after the second AZD1222 dose. All receptors derive from an adult who received the AZD1222 COVID-19 vaccine.

This rearrangement joins TRBV6-2 or TRBV6-3 to TRBJ2-3, with D possibly matching TRBD2 (5 bases). The CDR3 consists of 14 residues. V was shortened by 2 bases and J by 9 bases, with 15 bases between the two germline ends. CDR1 MNHEY and CDR2 SVGEGT come from the germline V gene. The chain's CDR3 is CASSYAGNRLTQYF. CDR3 bases: TGTGCCAGCAGTTACGCCGGGAACAGATTAACGCAGTATTTT.

V and J are TRBV12-5 and TRBJ1-4, with D unresolved. The germline V gene has CDR1 LGHNT and CDR2 FRNRAP. Deletions cut 2 bases from V and 4 bases from J, with 8 bases between. CDR3 length: 14 amino acids. Written as DNA, the CDR3 is TGTGCTAGTGGTTTGTATCGAGTTAATGAAAAACTGTTTTTT. It codes for CASGLYRVNEKLFF.

CDR3 DNA sequence: TGTGCCAGCAGTGAATTGTCAGGCCACACCTTC. It specifies CASSELSGHTF. V is TRBV6-1 and J is TRBJ1-2; no clear D gene. V was clipped by 2 bases and J by 12 bases, with 10 bases between them. The length of the CDR3 is 11 residues. Germline V gene lookup returns CDR1 MNHNS and CDR2 SASEGT.

The chain links TRBV5-1 to TRBJ2-7, with D uncertain. V lost 6 bases, J lost 4 bases, and 11 bases lay in between. Germline lookup yields CDR1 SGHRS and CDR2 YFSETQ. There are 12 residues in the CDR3. DNA of the CDR3: TGCGCCAGCACAGTAGACGTATACGAGCAGTACTTC. Translating gives CASTVDVYEQYF.

This chain connects TRBV28 to TRBJ2-7; D is unclear. The germline V and J ends were trimmed by 3 bases and 0 bases, with 6 bases remaining between them. Germline lookup yields CDR1 MDHEN and CDR2 SYDVKM. This CDR3 is built from 13 residues. The CDR3 nucleotides are TGTGCCAGCAGTTTTTCAGACTCCTACGAGCAGTACTTC. The encoded protein is CASSFSDSYEQYF.

The chain joins TRBV7-9 to TRBJ1-2, with D tentatively TRBD1 (6 bases). The germline V gene encodes CDR1 SEHNR and CDR2 FQNEAQ (reference sequence). CDR3 length: 16 amino acids. The ends were cut back, 5 bases at V and 0 bases at J, with 16 bases in the middle. The CDR3 here is CASSPLGGAANYGYTF. The DNA for the CDR3 is TGTGCCAGCAGCCCCCTCGGGGGGGCCGCTAACTATGGCTACACCTTC.

This chain connects TRBV7-8 to TRBJ2-5; no firm D call. The CDR3 has 15 residues. Germline V gene data show CDR1 as SGHVS and CDR2 as FQNEAQ. V was clipped by 2 bases and J by 3 bases, with 13 bases between them. DNA of the CDR3: TGTGCCAGCAGCTTACGAGGCCAGCCGGAAGAGACCCAGTACTTC. Its protein product is CASSLRGQPEETQYF.

V gene TRBV27 combines with J gene TRBJ2-5, with D uncertain. Looked up from germline, CDR1 is MNHEY and CDR2 is SMNVEV (reference sequence). There are 11 residues in the CDR3. V dropped 8 bases and J dropped 5 bases, with 9 bases sitting between them. The CDR3 here is CASGPWETQYF. In DNA, the CDR3 is TGTGCCAGCGGTCCTTGGGAGACCCAGTACTTC.

The rearrangement links TRBV7-8 to TRBJ1-1, with D tentatively TRBD1 (5 bases). Trimming removed 5 bases at V and 0 bases at J, with 31 bases between. CDR3 length equals 21 residues. Germline V gives CDR1 SGHVS, CDR2 FQNEAQ. The CDR3 protein is CASSRLLRGPEGYKMNTEAFF. The CDR3 DNA reads as TGTGCCAGCAGCCGCCTATTACGGGGCCCTGAGGGGTACAAGATGAACACTGAAGCTTTCTTT.

V gene TRBV5-1 combines with J gene TRBJ2-3, with D tentatively TRBD2 (6 bases). V lost 0 bases and J 3 bases, leaving 11 bases between the germline ends. The CDR3 is made up of 15 amino acids. CDR1 is SGHRS and CDR2 is YFSETQ in the germline V gene. For the CDR3, the DNA is TGCGCCAGCAGCTTGGGTAACGGGGGTACAGATACGCAGTATTTT. Its protein is CASSLGNGGTDTQYF.

This clone has only one observation. The V call is TRBV4-3, the J call TRBJ2-7; 7 bases line up with TRBD1. The CDR3 spans 15 residues. Germline V gene data show CDR1 as LGHNA and CDR2 as YSLEER. Unmatched junction bases numbered 10, after V lost 4 bases and J lost 4 bases. CDR3 protein: CASSPGGGGFYEQYF. The DNA of the CDR3 is TGCGCCAGCAGCCCAGGGGGTGGAGGTTTTTACGAGCAGTACTTC.

V usage is TRBV29-1 and J usage is TRBJ2-2; possible D gene TRBD2, 7 bases. Germline CDR1 SQVTM, CDR2 ANQGSEA. With 7 bases removed from V and 2 bases from J, the gap between germline ends came to 29 bases. The CDR3 is 19 amino acids. The CDR3 nucleotides read TGCAGCGCCGTCGTTTCCCGCGGTTGGGGGGGCCTTAACACCGGGGAGCTGTTTTTT. It translates to CSAVVSRGWGGLNTGELFF.

This chain uses TRBV5-1 with TRBJ1-1, with 11 bases fitting TRBD1. CDR1 is SGHRS and CDR2 is YFSETQ in the germline V gene. The CDR3 is 15 amino acids. V gave up 7 bases and J gave up 1 base; unmatched junction bases: 6. The CDR3: CASPGQGVWNTEAFF. The CDR3 region has the DNA TGCGCCAGCCCGGGACAGGGGGTTTGGAACACTGAAGCTTTCTTT.

The rearrangement links TRBV14 to TRBJ2-1, with D hard to call. The germline V gene has CDR1 SGHDN and CDR2 FVKESK. Trimming cost V 8 bases and J 2 bases, with 13 bases left between them. The CDR3 contains 14 residues. DNA for the CDR3: TGTGCCAGCTATAAGACTGGGACCTACAATGAGCAGTTCTTC. This sequence encodes CASYKTGTYNEQFF.

The chain employs TRBV24-1 and TRBJ2-3; 7 nucleotides agree with TRBD1. Germline V gene data show CDR1 as KGHDR and CDR2 as SFDVKD. The CDR3 runs 17 residues. V was pared by 2 bases and J by 5 bases, with 12 bases of the junction left unmatched. The CDR3, as DNA: TGTGCCACCAGTGATTCATCCCGGGCAGGGGGACGAGATACGCAGTATTTT. Translation gives CATSDSSRAGGRDTQYF.